This record looks at one T cell receptor (beta chain) sequence and its context. The antigen is unknown. This sample was taken from a study of a mutant IDH1 vaccine in newly diagnosed glioma. Study details: Week 35 held visit V12, while week 47 held visit V13. Study-wide findings and caveats: Of the patients, 80% to 95% had vaccine-induced immune responses.

Time point specified: week 35, safety follow-up. With topical imiquimod, each dose of the vaccine consisted of 300 ug of mutant IDH1 20-mer peptide. New WHO grade 3 or 4 astrocytomas that were IDH1-mutant and ATRX-lost occurred in the donors. Data came from immunoSEQ multiplex PCR; TCRdb stores just in-frame clones and leaves some out. Of about 68,000 clones in the sample, roughly 84% were seen once. The receptor's source is a man aged 18-30 years with glioma. The sequencing here drew on PBMCs, taken from a glioma patient whose treatment included an IDH1 peptide vaccine.

Here the CDR3 DNA reads TGTGCCAGCAGCCCCTCCAACCGGGACAGGGTCTATGGCTACACCTTC. Its protein product is CASSPSNRDRVYGYTF. This chain links TRBV7-2 with TRBJ1-2, with 9 bases lining up with TRBD1. Germline V gene data show CDR1 as SGHTA and CDR2 as FQGNSA. The CDR3 contains 16 residues. Trimming removed 5 bases from V and 4 bases from J; junction bases left unmatched: 11. The complete variable domain, with remaining parts taken from reference TRBV7-2 and TRBJ1-2, reads GAGVSQSPSNKVTEKGKDVELRCDPISGHTALYWYRQSLGQGLEFLIYFQGNSAPDKSGLPSDRFSAERTGGSVSTLTIQRTQQEDSAVYLCASSPSNRDRVYGYTFGSGTRLTVV.